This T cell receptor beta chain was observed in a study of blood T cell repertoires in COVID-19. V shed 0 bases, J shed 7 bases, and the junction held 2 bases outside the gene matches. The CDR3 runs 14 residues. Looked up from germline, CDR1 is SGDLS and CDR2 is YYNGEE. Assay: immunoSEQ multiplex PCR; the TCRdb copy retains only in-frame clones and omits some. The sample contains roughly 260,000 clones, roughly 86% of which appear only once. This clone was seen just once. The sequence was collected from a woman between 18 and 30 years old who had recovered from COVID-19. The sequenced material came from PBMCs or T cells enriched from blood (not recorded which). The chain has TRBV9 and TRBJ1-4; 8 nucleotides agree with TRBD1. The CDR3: CASSVAGGGEKLFF. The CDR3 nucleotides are TGTGCCAGCAGCGTAGCAGGGGGCGGTGAAAAACTGTTTTTT.